Reported below is one TCR beta chain. Its antigen remains unidentified. This entry is derived from a study of shared clonotypes between healthy human individuals. Profiling relied on immunoSEQ multiplex PCR, and the TCRdb table lists in-frame clones only, not all of them. The sample includes some 2,000,000 clones, around 95% seen only once; the top ten take 0.1% to 0.15%. V was clipped by 5 bases and J by 4 bases; unmatched bases: 6. In germline, CDR1 is MNHEY, CDR2 SMNVEV (reference sequence). This CDR3 contains 15 residues. Study-wide results and caveats: In the sorted subsets, rarefaction showed sequencing was incomplete despite large depth.

The specimen sequenced was naive CD4+ T cells sorted from blood. Subset described: CD45RA+ positively selected. The rearrangement joins TRBV27 to TRBJ2-7; 12 positions match TRBD2. This TCR came from a man aged 18 to 35 in good health. In nucleotides, the CDR3 is TGTGCCAGCAGTGCAGGACTAGCGGGAATGTACGAGCAGTACTTC. This translates into CASSAGLAGMYEQYF.